These 9 T cell receptor beta chains were all obtained from the same sample, sequenced in a study of blood T cell repertoires in COVID-19. Clones were sequenced by immunoSEQ multiplex PCR, and TCRdb holds only the in-frame ones, with some missing. The table records approximately 230,000 clones, 65% to 85% of them present only once. Material: peripheral blood. These receptors all stem from a woman in her thirties or forties with active or convalescent COVID-19.

The CDR3 loop reads CSVGTVAGNTIYF. CDR3 in DNA: TGCAGCGTTGGGACAGTGGCGGGAAACACCATATATTTT. J is TRBJ1-3 and V is TRBV29-1, with D possibly TRBD1 on 6 matching bases. Deletions cut 4 bases from V and 4 bases from J, with 11 bases between. This CDR3 is built from 13 residues. Germline V gives CDR1 SQVTM, CDR2 ANQGSEA. The full variable domain, completed using reference TRBV29-1 and TRBJ1-3, is SAVISQKPSRDICQRGTSLTIQCQVDSQVTMMFWYRQQPGQSLTLIATANQGSEATYESGFVIDKFPISRPNLTFSTLTVSNMSPEDSSIYLCSVGTVAGNTIYFGEGSWLTVV.

The chain couples TRBV19 to TRBJ1-6; tentative D call: TRBD1 (5 bases). CDR1 and CDR2 from the germline V gene are LNHDA and SQIVND (reference sequence). This CDR3 comprises 15 residues. Trimming pared 8 bases from V and 2 bases from J, leaving 13 bases between. Here the CDR3 reads CASGEGSTYNSPLHF. DNA of the CDR3: TGTGCCAGTGGGGAGGGGAGCACCTATAATTCACCCCTCCACTTT.

The chain combines TRBV5-6 with TRBJ1-1; D unresolved. The CDR3 totals 13 residues. Germline CDR1 is SGHDT and CDR2 is YYEEEE. V was trimmed by 0 bases and J by 5 bases, leaving 8 bases between them. CDR3 sequence reads: CASSLVTSTEAFF. The CDR3 DNA is TGTGCCAGCAGCTTGGTTACTAGTACTGAAGCTTTCTTT.

This chain joins TRBV12-3 or TRBV12-4 and TRBJ2-1; 7 positions match TRBD1. The trim removed 5 bases at V and 9 bases at J, leaving 4 bases unmatched. The CDR3 sequence is 12 residues long. The CDR3 nucleotides are TGTGCCAGCAGTAACCAGGGGGTTGAGCAGTTCTTC. It encodes CASSNQGVEQFF.

The chain combines TRBV10-3 with TRBJ1-6, with 8 nucleotides matching TRBD1. The CDR3 has 13 residues. Germline CDR1 reads ENHRY; CDR2 reads SYGVKD. V trimming: 7 bases; J trimming: 8 bases; junction bases outside the gene matches: 4. CDR3: CAITAGGYSPLHF. The CDR3 DNA is TGTGCCATCACGGCAGGGGGCTATTCACCCCTCCACTTT.

This chain joins TRBV5-1 and TRBJ2-2; TRBD1 agrees at 7 bases. Germline V lookup: CDR1 SGHRS, CDR2 YFSETQ. The CDR3 runs to 16 residues. V was pared by 4 bases and J by 4 bases, with 10 bases of the junction left unmatched. CDR3 sequence reads: CASSPETGQVTGELFF. The CDR3 DNA sequence: TGCGCCAGCAGCCCCGAGACAGGGCAGGTCACCGGGGAGCTGTTTTTT. The full variable domain, with the rest looked up from reference TRBV5-1 and TRBJ2-2, is KAGVTQTPRYLIKTRGQQVTLSCSPISGHRSVSWYQQTPGQGLQFLFEYFSETQRNKGNFPGRFSGRQFSNSRSEMNVSTLELGDSALYLCASSPETGQVTGELFFGEGSRLTVL.

The V gene is TRBV18, the J gene TRBJ2-3; D is possibly TRBD1 (6 bases). The CDR3 has 15 amino acids. Per the germline V gene, CDR1 is KGHSH and CDR2 is LQKENI. The V gene lost 6 bases and the J gene lost 0 bases, with 13 bases spanning the gap. CDR3 amino acids: CASSRDNPSTDTQYF. CDR3 sequence (DNA): TGTGCCAGCTCTCGGGACAATCCTAGCACAGATACGCAGTATTTT.

The CDR3 reads CASSLLLNTDTQYF. The CDR3 DNA reads as TGTGCCAGCAGTTTATTACTCAACACAGATACGCAGTATTTT. The chain employs TRBV28 and TRBJ2-3; the D is unclear. Trimming removed 1 base at V and 2 bases at J, with 7 bases between. The CDR3 loop spans 14 amino acids. Germline lookup yields CDR1 MDHEN and CDR2 SYDVKM.

This clone occurred a few times. This rearrangement joins TRBV5-8 to TRBJ1-5; 9 bases align to TRBD1. In germline, CDR1 is SGHTS, CDR2 YDEGEE. The ends lost 4 bases at V and 4 bases at J; junction bases unmatched: 9. CDR3 length: 16 residues. For the CDR3, the DNA is TGTGCCAGCAGCCGGCCCGGGACAGGGCCAAATCAGCCCCAGCATTTT. Translated: CASSRPGTGPNQPQHF. The full variable domain, rest sourced from reference TRBV5-8 and TRBJ1-5, is EAGVTQSPTHLIKTRGQQATLRCSPISGHTSVYWYQQALGLGLQFLLWYDEGEERNRGNFPPRFSGRQFPNYSSELNVNALELEDSALYLCASSRPGTGPNQPQHFGDGTRLSIL.